This T cell receptor beta chain was identified during a study of neurological immune-mediated disorders. A total of 2 million PBMCs stored at -80 degrees C provided the unsorted libraries. Note on this clonotype: Antigen: not known.

Study results and caveats: The expanded clones of different subjects shared no CDR3 amino acid sequences (suggesting private repertoires in all groups).

TCRdb processed the 5' RACE reads anew with MiXCR; each CDR3 protein has one entry. The table records approximately 50,000 distinct CDR3 sequences, over 3% of them present only once. From germline, CDR1 is MNHNY and CDR2 SVGAGI (reference sequence). Trimming cost V 5 bases and J 2 bases, with 15 bases left between them. The CDR3 is made up of 15 amino acids. The material sequenced was PBMCs. This chain joins TRBV6-6 and TRBJ1-1; D perhaps matches TRBD1 (5 bases). This TCR came from a man aged 35 to 55 with multiple sclerosis. The CDR3 DNA reads TGTGCCAGCAGTACAGGACCCAAGAGAAACACTGAAGCTTTCTTT. Protein sequence: CASSTGPKRNTEAFF.